The T cell receptor (beta chain) under discussion was sequenced for a study of cytomegalovirus exposure and HLA in healthy donors. This clone was seen once. The target antigen is unknown. Study-level findings and limits: V- and J-gene trimming of TCR beta was linked (in a later analysis) to a missense DCLRE1C variant. Per a prior analysis, the majority of TCR beta V segments were productive roughly 87% or roughly 30% of the time. As a later analysis revealed, the rate of TCR association differed by HLA locus, with DRB1 most and HLA-C fewest.

This PCR relied on a set of 60 Vbeta primers and 13 Jbeta primers. Original data processing: An analysis performed later counted 74 million or so unique TCR beta chains (roughly 10 million of them shared). Method: immunoSEQ multiplex PCR; TCRdb's copy keeps in-frame clones and lacks some. Clonal size and the V and J genes are those of that table, whereas D and trimming came from the DNA. The sample lists some 130,000 clones, 79% occurring once. CDR3 length equals 15 residues. V dropped 7 bases and J dropped 4 bases, with 16 bases sitting between them. Germline CDR1 and CDR2: MRHNA and SNTAGT. The sequenced sample consisted of PBMCs. The chain combines TRBV6-4 with TRBJ1-4; D not certain. The sequence came from a man aged 35-49 years in good health and CMV-seropositive. The CDR3 loop is CASTGLPGSNEKLFF. CDR3 bases: TGTGCCAGCACTGGCCTTCCGGGGAGTAATGAAAAACTGTTTTTT.